Below, 7 T cell receptor beta chains from the same sample are listed, as sequenced in a study of T cells after yellow fever vaccination. TCRdb reprocessed the 5' RACE reads via MiXCR and lists one record per CDR3 protein. The sample shows approximately 300,000 distinct CDR3 sequences, around a tenth of them seen only once. The sequencing used CD4+ T cells sorted from PBMCs, collected 45 days after the yellow fever booster vaccination. The receptors derive from a young man who received the YFV17D yellow fever vaccine.

This clonotype was detected ten times or more. The gene calls are TRBV29-1 and TRBJ2-7, with 7 bases identical to TRBD1. The CDR3 loop spans 12 amino acids. V gave up 6 bases and J gave up 3 bases; unmatched junction bases: 5. Germline lookup yields CDR1 SQVTM and CDR2 ANQGSEA. CDR3 sequence: CSVSGQHYEQYF. The CDR3 nucleotides read TGCAGCGTGTCGGGACAGCACTACGAGCAGTACTTC.

The V call is TRBV7-2, the J call TRBJ1-1; a weak D match, TRBD1 (5 bases). Between the trimmed V and J ends, which lost 5 bases and 13 bases, there was a span of 20 bases. Germline V gives CDR1 SGHTA, CDR2 FQGNSA. This CDR3 has 13 residues. The chain's CDR3 is CASSPLGRVGSFF. The DNA of the CDR3 is TGTGCCAGCAGCCCGCTGGGACGGGTAGGTAGTTTCTTT.

This clonotype was counted at least ten times. The V gene is TRBV7-8, the J gene TRBJ1-4; D is unclear. Germline assignment: CDR1 SGHVS and CDR2 FQNEAQ. The CDR3 has 13 residues. The ends were cut back, 1 base at V and 4 bases at J, with 4 bases in the middle. DNA for the CDR3: TGTGCCAGCAGCTTAGGACATAATGAAAAACTGTTTTTT. This codes for CASSLGHNEKLFF.

The chain employs TRBV4-1 and TRBJ2-4, with TRBD1 matching 7 bases. J lost 6 bases, V lost 1 base, and 9 bases had no gene match. The CDR3 consists of 16 residues. Germline CDR1 and CDR2: MGHRA and YSYEKL. In DNA, the CDR3 is TGCGCCAGCAGCCAAGGGGTGTTGGACAGGAGAAACATTCAGTACTTC. It codes for CASSQGVLDRRNIQYF.

Only a few counts were recorded for this clonotype. The chain joins TRBV28 to TRBJ1-2; D remains unclear. The V gene's germline CDR1 is MDHEN and CDR2 SYDVKM. This CDR3 comprises 14 residues. Trimming removed 7 bases from V and 7 bases from J, with 19 bases in between. As DNA, the CDR3 is TGTGCCAGCAACGCCCCCAGAGGCGCGGTTGGCTACACCTTC. Protein: CASNAPRGAVGYTF.

This clonotype was observed at least ten times. The chain has TRBV5-1 and TRBJ1-1, with D maybe TRBD1 (5 bases). Trimming cost V 4 bases and J 4 bases, with 8 bases left between them. The CDR3 has 12 amino acids. From germline, CDR1 is SGHRS and CDR2 YFSETQ. DNA of the CDR3: TGCGCCAGCAGCAGGGGCGGCACTGAAGCTTTCTTT. Its translation: CASSRGGTEAFF.

This clonotype has only a few counts. The gene calls are TRBV5-6 and TRBJ2-2; no clear D. The CDR3 totals 13 residues. V was pared by 2 bases and J by 6 bases, with 8 bases between. Germline CDR1 reads SGHDT; CDR2 reads YYEEEE. Here the CDR3 DNA reads TGTGCCAGCAGCTTTTTCACCGCCGGGGAGCTGTTTTTT. Protein sequence: CASSFFTAGELFF.